The rows below give T cell receptor beta chains drawn from one sample of a study of blood T cell repertoires in COVID-19. Assay used: immunoSEQ multiplex PCR; TCRdb lists only in-frame clones, some missing. This sample has 450,000 to 500,000 clones; more than 85% occur once, and the top ten carry 6.5% to 9.5%. The sequenced material came from PBMCs or T cells enriched from blood (not recorded which). The receptor source for this set is a woman aged 60-70 years who had recovered from COVID-19. Both conserved end residues are part of each CDR3. The order of the fields is D gene, CDR3 length, V gene, J gene, CDR3 protein. A D gene is named only where the DNA matches it firmly.

TRBD1	13	TRBV6-5	TRBJ1-4	CASRGGTGEKLFF
TRBD1	19	TRBV12-5	TRBJ1-5	CASGLARGTGEVGNQPQHF
.	14	TRBV6-1	TRBJ1-6	CASSDWEGRSPLHF
.	14	TRBV7-9	TRBJ2-7	CASSFLEGAHEQYF
.	15	TRBV29-1	TRBJ2-6	CRVEGGGSGANVLTF
.	14	TRBV11-2	TRBJ2-3	CASSLGLMTDTQYF
TRBD1	16	TRBV27	TRBJ2-3	CASSPRTGYSTDTQYF
.	16	TRBV5-4	TRBJ2-3	CASSLASGLGADTQYF
.	15	TRBV2	TRBJ1-1	CASSEVSGGVTEAFF
.	13	TRBV27	TRBJ1-5	CASRFMRNQPQHF
TRBD2	19	TRBV19	TRBJ2-3	CASSWASGGARTSTDTQYF
.	15	TRBV29-1	TRBJ1-4	CSVTQARGSNEKLFF
.	12	TRBV4-1	TRBJ2-7	CASSQVGGEQYF
TRBD1	16	TRBV6-1	TRBJ1-5	CASSALLTGVNQPQHF
TRBD1	15	TRBV3-1/TRBV3-2	TRBJ1-6	CASIASDRVNSPLHF
.	15	TRBV6-5	TRBJ2-1	CASSYRDLVYNEQFF
.	14	TRBV28	TRBJ2-5	CASSFAGTQETQYF
.	14	TRBV24-1	TRBJ2-3	CATSLSGATDTQYF
TRBD2	15	TRBV4-1	TRBJ2-3	CASSPRTSGGDTQYF
TRBD1	13	TRBV19	TRBJ1-6	CASDRGLNSPLHF
.	16	TRBV4-2	TRBJ2-1	CASSPGGGGFYNEQFF